This T cell receptor beta chain was recovered during a study of beta chain features in type 1 diabetes. Each donor gave one heparinised blood draw averaging approximately 100 mL. Regarding the study as a whole: PCR might pick shorter templates more often, in the same way for patients and controls. More deletions and fewer insertions at VDJ junctions were seen in type 1 diabetes patients. When Type 1 diabetes patients were examined, their TCRB CDR3s proved moderately but significantly shorter in all four CD4+ subsets.

Comment on this clone: What it binds is not known.

cDNA synthesis used the whole RNA isolate, giving expressed TCRB sequences. The table came from immunoSEQ multiplex PCR; TCRdb's copy has only in-frame clones and leaves some out. The data contain roughly 300,000 clones, over 11% of them singletons. The sequence was obtained from a man aged 25 to 40 with type 1 diabetes. The sequenced sample was naive CD4+ T cells from blood.

The CDR3 nucleotides read TGTGCCAGCAGCGCTAACCGGGACAGGGGTTACGAGCAGTACTTC. Translated, it gives CASSANRDRGYEQYF. This chain links TRBV11-1 with TRBJ2-7; 10 nucleotides match TRBD1. Germline CDR1 and CDR2: SGHAT and FQDESV (reference sequence). CDR3 size: 15 residues. The V segment lost 5 bases and the J segment 4 bases; nucleotides outside the gene matches: 8.